These 15 T cell receptor beta chains came from one sample sequenced in a study of T cells in Graves' hyperthyroidism and ophthalmopathy. Amplification of TCR beta CDR3 regions was performed using RNA transcripts as template. Researchers ran a first-round RT-PCR on the TCR CDR3 using the HTBI primer set. One entry per CDR3 protein, called by TCRdb with MiXCR from the multiplex PCR reads. The sample has around 610,000 distinct CDR3 sequences, roughly 15% seen once. Sequenced sample: blood. All receptors come from a woman aged 40 to 50 with Graves' ophthalmopathy.

This clonotype was recorded many times. CDR3 protein: CASLRGGDYGYTF. CDR3 DNA: TGTGCCAGCCTACGGGGGGGGGACTATGGCTACACCTTC. The rearrangement joins TRBV12-3 or TRBV12-4 to TRBJ1-2; D possibly corresponds to TRBD1 (5 bases). Trimming pared 8 bases from V and 3 bases from J, leaving 13 bases between. The CDR3 is made up of 13 amino acids.

Comments on this clonotype: Just one base apart from a much larger clone, this may be a read error. J is TRBJ1-1 and V is TRBV7-2; D call uncertain. CDR1 and CDR2 (germline): SGHTA, FQGNSA. The germline V and J ends were trimmed by 3 bases and 12 bases, with 11 bases remaining between them. The CDR3 runs to 11 residues. CDR3 sequence reads: CASSFGALTFF. The CDR3 DNA reads TGTGCCAGCAGCTTCGGTGCGCTAACTTTCTTT.

This clonotype has more than one count but fewer than ten. The V gene is TRBV2, the J gene TRBJ1-1; TRBD1 aligns across 8 bases. The CDR3 totals 14 residues. CDR1 and CDR2 (germline): SNHLY, FYNNEI. Losses at the gene ends were 6 bases for V and 4 bases for J; bases not matched to a gene: 7. The CDR3 DNA reads TGTGCCAGCAGCCACAGGGGGTATGTCACTGAAGCTTTCTTT. Translated, it gives CASSHRGYVTEAFF.

In this sample, this clonotype turned up many times. The genes are TRBV10-3 and TRBJ1-1; D is unresolved. CDR1 and CDR2 (germline): ENHRY, SYGVKD. CDR3 length: 13 amino acids. Deletions cut 3 bases from V and 0 bases from J, with 5 bases between. The CDR3 DNA is TGTGCCATCAGTGATGGGGTGAACACTGAAGCTTTCTTT. Protein: CAISDGVNTEAFF.

The V call is TRBV19, the J call TRBJ2-3; no reliable D call. Trimming left V 5 bases short and J 2 bases short, with 8 bases between. CDR1 LNHDA and CDR2 SQIVND come from the germline V gene (reference sequence). The CDR3 is made up of 13 amino acids. CDR3 sequence (DNA): TGTGCCAGTAGTTTTGGGAACACAGATACGCAGTATTTT. Protein sequence: CASSFGNTDTQYF.

The rearrangement links TRBV19 to TRBJ1-3; 10 bases are a match to TRBD1. The germline V gene encodes CDR1 LNHDA and CDR2 SQIVND (reference sequence). V was clipped by 6 bases and J by 7 bases; unmatched bases: 9. The CDR3 is made up of 15 amino acids. The CDR3 here is CASSKPGQGRNTIYF. The CDR3 DNA follows: TGTGCCAGTAGCAAACCGGGACAGGGGAGGAACACCATATATTTT.

At least ten counts were recorded for this clonotype. The V gene is TRBV10-3, the J gene TRBJ1-1; D uncertain. Germline lookup yields CDR1 ENHRY and CDR2 SYGVKD. The germline V and J ends were trimmed by 3 bases and 5 bases, with 10 bases remaining between them. The CDR3 totals 13 residues. The CDR3: CAISDQRGTEAFF. The CDR3 DNA is TGTGCCATCAGTGACCAACGGGGAACTGAAGCTTTCTTT.

This clonotype came up many times. The V call is TRBV2, the J call TRBJ1-2; D not resolved. This CDR3 has 13 residues. Per the germline V gene, CDR1 is SNHLY and CDR2 is FYNNEI. Between the trimmed V and J ends, which lost 6 bases and 4 bases, there was a span of 12 bases. DNA for the CDR3: TGTGCCAGCAGGGACGGTCCTAGCTATGGCTACACCTTC. It translates to CASRDGPSYGYTF.

This clonotype was detected ten times or more. V gene TRBV11-2 combines with J gene TRBJ1-3; TRBD1 matches at 9 bases. CDR3 length equals 16 residues. Trimming cost V 4 bases and J 4 bases; bases outside gene matches: 8. In germline, CDR1 is SGHAT, CDR2 FQNNGV. CDR3 region: CASSSLQGAGGNTIYF. CDR3 sequence (DNA): TGTGCCAGCAGCTCCTTACAGGGGGCGGGCGGAAACACCATATATTTT.

CDR3 nucleotide sequence: TGCAGTGCTAAACTAGCGGGATCCCCGTACTTC. This encodes CSAKLAGSPYF. The V call is TRBV20-1, the J call TRBJ2-7; 10 bases line up with TRBD2. Germline V gives CDR1 DFQATT, CDR2 SNEGSKA (reference sequence). V gave up 4 bases and J gave up 12 bases; unmatched junction bases: 6. The CDR3 runs 11 residues.

This chain joins TRBV10-2 and TRBJ1-2; 7 bases are a match to TRBD1. The CDR3 runs to 14 residues. The trim removed 5 bases at V and 3 bases at J, leaving 6 bases unmatched. CDR1 and CDR2 (germline): WSHSY, SAAADI. The CDR3 DNA reads as TGCGCCAGCAGTTTGAATGGACAGGACTATGGCTACACCTTC. Translation: CASSLNGQDYGYTF.

This clonotype appeared many times. The rearrangement joins TRBV7-3 to TRBJ1-6; D possibly corresponds to TRBD1 (6 bases). V shed 6 bases and J shed 5 bases, with 11 bases lying between them. CDR1 and CDR2 from the germline V gene are SGHTA and FQGTGA. This CDR3 is 14 amino acids long. The chain's CDR3 is CASSQGQNNSPLHF. CDR3 bases: TGTGCCAGCAGTCAGGGGCAGAATAATTCACCCCTCCACTTT.

This clonotype was recorded many times. The chain uses TRBV6-1 and TRBJ2-7; 10 positions agree with TRBD1. The germline V gene has CDR1 MNHNS and CDR2 SASEGT. The CDR3 has 15 amino acids. J was trimmed by 4 bases and V by 6 bases; bases with no gene match: 9. CDR3 DNA: TGTGCCAGCAGGCGCATCGGGACAGGGGTGTACGAGCAGTACTTC. Its translation is CASRRIGTGVYEQYF.

The V call is TRBV12-3 or TRBV12-4, the J call TRBJ1-1, with D possibly being TRBD1 (5 bases). Trimming shortened V by 6 bases and J by 5 bases, and 16 bases separated the two germline ends. CDR3 length equals 14 residues. The CDR3, as DNA: TGTGCCAGCAGATTGGGGACGGGAGGGACTGAAGCTTTCTTT. Translated, it gives CASRLGTGGTEAFF.

The rearrangement joins TRBV6-1 to TRBJ1-1; a weak D match, TRBD1 (5 bases). Trimming shortened V by 6 bases and J by 7 bases, and 6 bases separated the two germline ends. The CDR3 is 10 residues long. Per the germline V gene, CDR1 is MNHNS and CDR2 is SASEGT. CDR3 sequence: CASRGLEAFF. The CDR3 DNA follows: TGTGCCAGCAGGGGGCTTGAAGCTTTCTTT.